The TCR beta chain described here comes from a study of T-cell memory formation after mild COVID-19. Across the study: Each donor largely had its own TCR clusters. Study observations and caveats: Within pre-infection memory, some responding clones were found, suggesting cross-reactive memory joined.

Germline loops: CDR1 LGHDT, CDR2 YNNKEL (reference sequence). This CDR3 has 15 amino acids. J lost 8 bases, V lost 0 bases, and 8 bases had no gene match. This clonotype has a count of ten or more. Its antigen is still unknown. TCRdb processed the 5' RACE reads anew with MiXCR; each CDR3 protein has one entry. Of roughly 40,000 distinct CDR3 sequences in the sample, 6% to 7% are singletons; the top ten hold 0.6% to 1%. The gene calls are TRBV3-1 and TRBJ2-3, with TRBD2 identical over 7 bases. The sequenced sample was PBMCs or a T cell subset sorted from them (not recorded which). The receptor comes from an adult who had mild COVID-19 (a few samples of this study predate the infection). Cell type and time point are not known. Written as DNA, the CDR3 is TGTGCCAGCAGCCAAGAGAAGGGAGGGCCCGGTACGCAGTATTTT. It specifies CASSQEKGGPGTQYF.